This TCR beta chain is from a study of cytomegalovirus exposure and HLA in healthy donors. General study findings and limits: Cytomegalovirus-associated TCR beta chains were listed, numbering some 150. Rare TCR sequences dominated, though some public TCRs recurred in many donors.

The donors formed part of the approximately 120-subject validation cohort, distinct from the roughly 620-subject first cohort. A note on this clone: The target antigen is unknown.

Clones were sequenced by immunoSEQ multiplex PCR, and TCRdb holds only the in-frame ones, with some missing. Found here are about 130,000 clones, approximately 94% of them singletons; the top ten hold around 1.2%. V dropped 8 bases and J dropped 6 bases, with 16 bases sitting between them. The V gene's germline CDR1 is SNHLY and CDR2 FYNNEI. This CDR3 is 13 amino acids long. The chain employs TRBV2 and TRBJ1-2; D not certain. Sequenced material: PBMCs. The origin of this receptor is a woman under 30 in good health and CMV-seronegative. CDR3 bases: TGTGCCAGCTCGCCGAGTGAGGTGAATGGCTACACCTTC. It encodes CASSPSEVNGYTF.